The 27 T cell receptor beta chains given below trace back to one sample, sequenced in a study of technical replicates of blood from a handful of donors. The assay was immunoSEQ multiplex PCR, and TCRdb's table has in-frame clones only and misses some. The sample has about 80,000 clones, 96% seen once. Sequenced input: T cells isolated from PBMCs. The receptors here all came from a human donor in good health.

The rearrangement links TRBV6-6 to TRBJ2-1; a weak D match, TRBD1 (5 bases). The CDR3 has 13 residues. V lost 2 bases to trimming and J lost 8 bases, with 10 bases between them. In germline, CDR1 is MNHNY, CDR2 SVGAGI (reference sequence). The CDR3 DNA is TGTGCCAGCAGTTACCCCCCAGGGTATGAGCAGTTCTTC. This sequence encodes CASSYPPGYEQFF.

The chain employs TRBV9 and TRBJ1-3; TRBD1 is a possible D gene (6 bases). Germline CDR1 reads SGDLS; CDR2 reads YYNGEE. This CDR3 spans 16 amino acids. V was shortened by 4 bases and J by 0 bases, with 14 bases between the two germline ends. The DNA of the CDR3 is TGTGCCAGCAGCCTCCGGGACATAGACTCTGGAAACACCATATATTTT. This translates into CASSLRDIDSGNTIYF.

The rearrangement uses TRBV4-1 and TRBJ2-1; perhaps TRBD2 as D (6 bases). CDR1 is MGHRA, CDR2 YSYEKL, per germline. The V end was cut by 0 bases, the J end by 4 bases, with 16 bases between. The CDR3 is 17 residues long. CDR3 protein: CASSQEGGAGPYNEQFF. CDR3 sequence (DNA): TGCGCCAGCAGCCAAGAAGGCGGGGCGGGACCGTACAATGAGCAGTTCTTC.

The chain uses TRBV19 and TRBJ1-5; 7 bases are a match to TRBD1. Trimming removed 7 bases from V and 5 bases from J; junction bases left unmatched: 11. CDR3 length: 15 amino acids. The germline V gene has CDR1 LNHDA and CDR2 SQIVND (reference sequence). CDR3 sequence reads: CASKLRDSTDQPQHF. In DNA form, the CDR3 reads TGTGCCAGTAAACTCCGGGACAGTACCGATCAGCCCCAGCATTTT.

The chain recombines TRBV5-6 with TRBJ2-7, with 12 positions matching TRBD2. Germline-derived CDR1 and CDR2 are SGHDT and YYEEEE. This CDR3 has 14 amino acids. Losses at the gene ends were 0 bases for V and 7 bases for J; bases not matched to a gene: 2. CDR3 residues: CASSLGLAGEEQYF. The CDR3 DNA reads TGTGCCAGCAGCTTGGGACTAGCGGGAGAAGAGCAGTACTTC.

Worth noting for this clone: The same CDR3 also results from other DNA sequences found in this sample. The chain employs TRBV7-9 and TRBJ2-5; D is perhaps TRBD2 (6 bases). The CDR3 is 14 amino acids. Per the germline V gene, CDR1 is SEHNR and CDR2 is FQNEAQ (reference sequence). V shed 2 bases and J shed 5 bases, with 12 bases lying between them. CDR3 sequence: CASSLSREVETQYF. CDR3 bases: TGTGCCAGCAGCTTATCCAGGGAGGTTGAGACCCAGTACTTC. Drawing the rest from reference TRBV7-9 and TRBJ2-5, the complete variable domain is DTGVSQNPRHKITKRGQNVTFRCDPISEHNRLYWYRQTLGQGPEFLTYFQNEAQLEKSRLLSDRFSAERPKGSFSTLEIQRTEQGDSAMYLCASSLSREVETQYFGPGTRLLVL.

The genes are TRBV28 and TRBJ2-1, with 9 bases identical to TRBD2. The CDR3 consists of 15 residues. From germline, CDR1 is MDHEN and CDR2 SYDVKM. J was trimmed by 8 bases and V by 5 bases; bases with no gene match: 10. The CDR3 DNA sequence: TGTGCCAGCAGTATACCCGGGACTAGCATATATGAGCAGTTCTTC. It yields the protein CASSIPGTSIYEQFF.

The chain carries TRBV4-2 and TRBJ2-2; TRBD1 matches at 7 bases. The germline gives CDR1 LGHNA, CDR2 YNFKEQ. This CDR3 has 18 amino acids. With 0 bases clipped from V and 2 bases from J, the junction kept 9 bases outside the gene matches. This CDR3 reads CASSQEEQGTENTGELFF. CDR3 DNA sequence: TGTGCCAGCAGCCAAGAAGAGCAAGGGACAGAAAACACCGGGGAGCTGTTTTTT.

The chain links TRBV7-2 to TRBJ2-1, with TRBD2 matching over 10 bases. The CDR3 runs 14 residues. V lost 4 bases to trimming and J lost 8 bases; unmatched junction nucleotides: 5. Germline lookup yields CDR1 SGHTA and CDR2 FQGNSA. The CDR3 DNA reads TGTGCCAGCAGCTCTAGCGGGAGTTTCTATGAGCAGTTCTTC. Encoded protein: CASSSSGSFYEQFF.

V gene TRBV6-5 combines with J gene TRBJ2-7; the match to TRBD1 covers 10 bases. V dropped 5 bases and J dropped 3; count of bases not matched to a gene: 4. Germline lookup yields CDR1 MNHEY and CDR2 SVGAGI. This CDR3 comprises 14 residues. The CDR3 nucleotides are TGTGCCAGCAGTGTCCGGGACAGGGGCTACGAGCAGTACTTC. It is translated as CASSVRDRGYEQYF.

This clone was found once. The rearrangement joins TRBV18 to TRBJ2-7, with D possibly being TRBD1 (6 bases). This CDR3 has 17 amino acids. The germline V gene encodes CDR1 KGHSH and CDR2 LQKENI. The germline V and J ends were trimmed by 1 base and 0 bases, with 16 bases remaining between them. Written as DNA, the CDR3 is TGTGCCAGCTCACCACTTCATACGGGACATAGCTCCTACGAGCAGTACTTC. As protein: CASSPLHTGHSSYEQYF.

The CDR3 sequence is CSLDRSDEQYF. Here the CDR3 DNA reads TGCAGCCTGGACAGGTCAGACGAGCAGTACTTC. The chain carries TRBV29-1 and TRBJ2-7; 7 bases fit TRBD1. With 8 bases clipped from V and 5 bases from J, the junction kept 6 bases outside the gene matches. There are 11 residues in the CDR3. Looked up from germline, CDR1 is SQVTM and CDR2 is ANQGSEA.

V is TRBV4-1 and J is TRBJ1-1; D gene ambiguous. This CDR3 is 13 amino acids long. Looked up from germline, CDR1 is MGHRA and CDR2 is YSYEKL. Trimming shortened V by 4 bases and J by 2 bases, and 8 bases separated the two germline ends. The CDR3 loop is CASSPEVNTEAFF. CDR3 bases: TGCGCCAGCAGCCCGGAGGTAAACACTGAAGCTTTCTTT.

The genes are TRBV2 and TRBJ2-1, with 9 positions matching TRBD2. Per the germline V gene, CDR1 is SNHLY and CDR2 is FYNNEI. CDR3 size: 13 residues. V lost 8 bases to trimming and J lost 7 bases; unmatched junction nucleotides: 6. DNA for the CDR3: TGTGCCAGCCTTCGACTAGCGGTTAATGAGCAGTTCTTC. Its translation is CASLRLAVNEQFF. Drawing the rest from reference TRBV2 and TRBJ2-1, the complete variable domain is EPEVTQTPSHQVTQMGQEVILRCVPISNHLYFYWYRQILGQKVEFLVSFYNNEISEKSEIFDDQFSVERPDGSNFTLKIRSTKLEDSAMYFCASLRLAVNEQFFGPGTRLTVL.

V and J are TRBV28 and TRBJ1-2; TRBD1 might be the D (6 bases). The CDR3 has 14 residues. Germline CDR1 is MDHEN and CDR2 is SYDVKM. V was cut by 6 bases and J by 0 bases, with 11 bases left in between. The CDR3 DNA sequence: TGTGCCAGCAGAAGGACAGCCGCTAACTATGGCTACACCTTC. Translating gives CASRRTAANYGYTF.

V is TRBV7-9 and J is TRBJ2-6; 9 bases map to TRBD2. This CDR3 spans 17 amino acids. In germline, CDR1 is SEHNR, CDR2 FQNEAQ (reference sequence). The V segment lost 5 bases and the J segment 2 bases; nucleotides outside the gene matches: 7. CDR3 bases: TGTGCCAGCAGCCTAGGACTAGCGTGGGCTGGGGCCAACGTCCTGACTTTC. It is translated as CASSLGLAWAGANVLTF.

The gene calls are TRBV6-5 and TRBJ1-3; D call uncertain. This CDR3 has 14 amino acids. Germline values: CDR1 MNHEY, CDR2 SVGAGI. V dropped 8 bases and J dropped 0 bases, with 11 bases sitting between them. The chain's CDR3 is CASGDNGSGNTIYF. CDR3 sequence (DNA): TGTGCCAGCGGAGATAACGGCTCTGGAAACACCATATATTTT.

CDR3 in DNA: TGCAGCTTCAGGACAGGTTATAATGAGCAGTTCTTC. It yields the protein CSFRTGYNEQFF. The genes are TRBV29-1 and TRBJ2-1; 7 nucleotides agree with TRBD1. J was trimmed by 7 bases and V by 8 bases; bases with no gene match: 8. The CDR3 consists of 12 residues. Germline V gives CDR1 SQVTM, CDR2 ANQGSEA.

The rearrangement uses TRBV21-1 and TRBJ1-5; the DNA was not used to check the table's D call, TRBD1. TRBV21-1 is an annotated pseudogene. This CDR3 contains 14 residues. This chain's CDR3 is CASSKGQADQPQHF. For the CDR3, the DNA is TGTGCCAGCAGCAAAGGACAGGCCGATCAGCCCCAGCATTTT.

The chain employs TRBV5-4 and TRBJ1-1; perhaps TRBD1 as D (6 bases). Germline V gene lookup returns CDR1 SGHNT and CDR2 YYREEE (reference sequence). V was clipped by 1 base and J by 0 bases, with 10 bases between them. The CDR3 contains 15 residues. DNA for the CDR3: TGTGCCAGCAGCTTGCAGACAGGAATGAACACTGAAGCTTTCTTT. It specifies CASSLQTGMNTEAFF. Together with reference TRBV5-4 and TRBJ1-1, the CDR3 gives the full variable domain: ETGVTQSPTHLIKTRGQQVTLRCSSQSGHNTVSWYQQALGQGPQFIFQYYREEENGRGNFPPRFSGLQFPNYSSELNVNALELDDSALYLCASSLQTGMNTEAFFGQGTRLTVV.

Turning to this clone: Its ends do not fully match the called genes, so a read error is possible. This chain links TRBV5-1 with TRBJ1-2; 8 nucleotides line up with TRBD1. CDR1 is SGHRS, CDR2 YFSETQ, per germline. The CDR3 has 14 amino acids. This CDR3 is CASSLDRANYGYTF. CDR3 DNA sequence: TGCGCCAGCAGTTTGGACAGGGCAAACTATGGCTACACCTTC. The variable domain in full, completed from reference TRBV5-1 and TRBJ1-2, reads KAGVTQTPRYLIKTRGQQVTLSCSPISGHRSVSWYQQTPGQGLQFLFEYFSETQRNKGNFPGRFSGRQFSNSRSEMNVSTLELGDSALYLCASSLDRANYGYTFGSGTRLTVV.

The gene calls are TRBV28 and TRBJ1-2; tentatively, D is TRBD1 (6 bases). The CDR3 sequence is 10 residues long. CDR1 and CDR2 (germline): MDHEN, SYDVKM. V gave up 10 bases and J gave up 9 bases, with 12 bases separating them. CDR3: CATFGTRYTF. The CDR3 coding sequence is TGTGCCACATTTGGGACACGCTACACCTTC.

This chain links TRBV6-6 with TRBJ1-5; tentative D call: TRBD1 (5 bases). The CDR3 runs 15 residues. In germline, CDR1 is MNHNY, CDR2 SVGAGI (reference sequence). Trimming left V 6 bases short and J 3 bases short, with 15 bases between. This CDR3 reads CASSKRDRNNQPQHF. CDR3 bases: TGTGCCAGCAGCAAACGCGACAGAAACAATCAGCCCCAGCATTTT.

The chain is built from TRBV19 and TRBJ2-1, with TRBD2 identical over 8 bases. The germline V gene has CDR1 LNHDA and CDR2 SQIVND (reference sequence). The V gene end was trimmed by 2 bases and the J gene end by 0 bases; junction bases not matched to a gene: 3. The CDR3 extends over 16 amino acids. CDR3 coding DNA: TGTGCCAGTAGTATAAGGGCGGGAGGCTCCTACAATGAGCAGTTCTTC. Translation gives CASSIRAGGSYNEQFF.

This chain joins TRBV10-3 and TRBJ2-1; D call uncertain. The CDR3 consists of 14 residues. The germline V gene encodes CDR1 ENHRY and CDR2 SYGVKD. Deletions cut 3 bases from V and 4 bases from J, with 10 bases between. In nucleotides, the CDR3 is TGTGCCATCAGTGAATCCCTAACTTACAATGAGCAGTTCTTC. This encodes CAISESLTYNEQFF.

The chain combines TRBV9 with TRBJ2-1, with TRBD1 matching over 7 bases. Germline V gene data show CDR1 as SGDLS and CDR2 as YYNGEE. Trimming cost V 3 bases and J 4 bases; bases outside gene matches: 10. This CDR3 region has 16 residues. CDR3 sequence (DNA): TGTGCCAGCAGCGCGTCCGGGACAGAGAGTTACAATGAGCAGTTCTTC. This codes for CASSASGTESYNEQFF.

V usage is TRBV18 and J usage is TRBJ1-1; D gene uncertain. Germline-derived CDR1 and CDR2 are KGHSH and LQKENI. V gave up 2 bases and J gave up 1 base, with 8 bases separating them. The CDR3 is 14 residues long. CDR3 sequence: CASSPSKANTEAFF. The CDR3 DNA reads TGTGCCAGCTCACCAAGTAAAGCGAACACTGAAGCTTTCTTT.